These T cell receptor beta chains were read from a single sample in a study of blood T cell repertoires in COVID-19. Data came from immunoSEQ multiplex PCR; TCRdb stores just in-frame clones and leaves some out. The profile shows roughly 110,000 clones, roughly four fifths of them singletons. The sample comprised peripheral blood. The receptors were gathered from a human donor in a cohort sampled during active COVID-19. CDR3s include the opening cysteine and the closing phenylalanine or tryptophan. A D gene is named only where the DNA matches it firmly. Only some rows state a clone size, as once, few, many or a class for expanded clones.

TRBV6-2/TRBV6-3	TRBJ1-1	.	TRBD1	TGTGCCAGCAGTTACGGGACAGGGTCCGCGACGAACACTGAAGCTTTCTTT	CASSYGTGSATNTEAFF
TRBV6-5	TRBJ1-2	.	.	TGTGCCAGCAGTTACAAGGAGACATGGGGCGTCTATGGCTACACCTTC	CASSYKETWGVYGYTF
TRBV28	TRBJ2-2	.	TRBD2	TGTGCCAGCAGAATCTCGGGACTAGCGACCGGGGAGCTGTTTTTT	CASRISGLATGELFF
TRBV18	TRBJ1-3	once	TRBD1	TGTGCCAGCTCACCTGACAGGGGGCATAGAAACACCATATATTTT	CASSPDRGHRNTIYF
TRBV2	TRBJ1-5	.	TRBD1	TGTGCCAGCAGGGAACAGGGGGCGCGCAATCAGCCCCAGCATTTT	CASREQGARNQPQHF
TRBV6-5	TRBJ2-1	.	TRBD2	TGTGCCAGCAGAACTGACCTAGCGGGGGGGGCAGAGCAGTTCTTC	CASRTDLAGGAEQFF
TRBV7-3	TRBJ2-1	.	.	TGTGCCAGCAGCTTAACACATCGGCAGGTTCCCTACAATGAGCAGTTCTTC	CASSLTHRQVPYNEQFF
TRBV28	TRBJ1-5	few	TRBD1	TGTGCCAGCAGTCGGGACAGAAATCAGCCCCAGCATTTT	CASSRDRNQPQHF
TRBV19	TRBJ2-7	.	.	TGTGCCAGTAGACCCGTGAGCGGGTCGGCTAGGGAGCAGTACTTC	CASRPVSGSAREQYF
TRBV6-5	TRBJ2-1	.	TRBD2	TGTGCCAGCAGGAATGGACTAGCGGGAGCCTATGAGCAGTTCTTC	CASRNGLAGAYEQFF
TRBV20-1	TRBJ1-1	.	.	TGCAGTGCTAGTGGGGCGTTGAACACTGAAGCTTTCTTT	CSASGALNTEAFF
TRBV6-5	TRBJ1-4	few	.	TGTGCCAGCAGTTACTATGACAGGAGAGAAAAACTGTTTTTT	CASSYYDRREKLFF
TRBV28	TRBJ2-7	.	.	TGTGCCAGCAGTGCAACCAGGTACGAGCAGTACTTC	CASSATRYEQYF
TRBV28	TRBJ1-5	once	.	TGTGCCAGCAGATTGTCAGGGAATCAGCCCCAGCATTTT	CASRLSGNQPQHF
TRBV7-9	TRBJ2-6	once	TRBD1	TGTGCCAGCAGCTTCGGGACAGGGGGATGGACTGGGGCCAACGTCCTGACTTTC	CASSFGTGGWTGANVLTF
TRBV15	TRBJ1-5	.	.	TGTGCCACCAGCAGAGTACAGGAAACCGATCAGCCCCAGCATTTT	CATSRVQETDQPQHF
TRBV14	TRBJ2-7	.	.	TGTGCCAGCAGCCAAGCTCGCGAGCAGTACTTC	CASSQAREQYF
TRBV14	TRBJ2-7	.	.	TGTGCCAGCAGCCAGAACAGGGTTGGGGAGCAGTACTTC	CASSQNRVGEQYF
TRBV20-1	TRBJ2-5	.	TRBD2	TGCAGTGCTAGTGAGCGCGGGAGGGCCGCAGAGGACTTC	CSASERGRAAEDF
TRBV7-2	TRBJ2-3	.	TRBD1	TGTGCCAGCAGCTTAGTTGGGACAGGGGCAGATACGCAGTATTTT	CASSLVGTGADTQYF
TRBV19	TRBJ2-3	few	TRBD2	TGTGCCAGTGGGGATAGCGGGACTAGCACAGATACGCAGTATTTT	CASGDSGTSTDTQYF
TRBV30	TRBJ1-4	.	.	TGTGCCTGGGGACATGGGGCAAGGGTTGAAAAACTGTTTTTT	CAWGHGARVEKLFF
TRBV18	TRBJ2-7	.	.	TGTGCCAGCTCACCACCAGGGAGCTACGAGCAGTACTTC	CASSPPGSYEQYF
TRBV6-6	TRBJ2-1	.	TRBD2	TGTGCCAGCAATCTGCTAGCGGGGGAGGGTGAGCAGTTCTTC	CASNLLAGEGEQFF
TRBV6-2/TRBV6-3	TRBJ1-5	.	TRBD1	TGTGCCAGCAGTCCCGGGACAGGGAGCAATCAGCCCCAGCATTTT	CASSPGTGSNQPQHF
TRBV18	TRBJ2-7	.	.	TGTGCCAGCTCACCACTAGACACCTCCTACGAGCAGTACTTC	CASSPLDTSYEQYF
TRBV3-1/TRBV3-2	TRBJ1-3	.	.	TGTGCCAGCAGCCAAGATGGGGGGTCTGGAAACACCATATATTTT	CASSQDGGSGNTIYF
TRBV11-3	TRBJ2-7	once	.	TGTGCCAGCAGCTTAGCGGGAGAGCAGTACTTC	CASSLAGEQYF
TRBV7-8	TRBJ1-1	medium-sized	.	TGTGCCAGCAGCTTAGATGGGGGCTTGGCTGAAGCTTTCTTT	CASSLDGGLAEAFF
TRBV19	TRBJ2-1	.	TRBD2	TGTGCCAGTAGTACGGGAGAGGGACTAGCGTATAATGAGCAGTTCTTC	CASSTGEGLAYNEQFF
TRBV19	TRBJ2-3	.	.	TGTGCCAGTAGGCTGGAGGGGTATGGGGCAGATACGCAGTATTTT	CASRLEGYGADTQYF
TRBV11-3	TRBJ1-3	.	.	TGTGCCAGCAGCTTAGGGCAGGCGGGAAACACCATATATTTT	CASSLGQAGNTIYF
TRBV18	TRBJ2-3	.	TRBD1	TGTGCCAGCTCCGGCCAGGGACAGGGATTGGATACGCAGTATTTT	CASSGQGQGLDTQYF
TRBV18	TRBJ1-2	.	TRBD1	TGTGCCAGCTCACCACGGACAGGGGGCGGTGGCTACACCTTC	CASSPRTGGGGYTF
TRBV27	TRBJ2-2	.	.	TGTGCCAGCGGGCAGAACACCGGGGAGCTGTTTTTT	CASGQNTGELFF
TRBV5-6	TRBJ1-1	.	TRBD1	TGTGCCAGCAGCTTGGGGAGGACAGGGAGGAGAGCTTTCTTT	CASSLGRTGRRAFF